This T cell receptor (beta chain) was captured in a study of blood T cell repertoires in COVID-19 (dated by TCRdb to 2018 to 2021). Concerning the study at large: Collaborator samples came from the United States, Italy and Spain and covered acute and convalescent phases of COVID-19. Where available, HLA class I and class II types were taken from metadata supplied by the sample provider and were not determined by assay-based typing. A freely available public database, intended as a resource for researchers studying the immune response to SARS-CoV-2, is where the repertoires were released. Samples were obtained from the ongoing ImmuneRACE study (first 160 participants) and from 1,254 subjects provided by 6 global collaborators. The prospective study material was composed of cDNA or gDNA derived from T cells, B-cell-depleted T cells, or PBMCs. Sample metadata almost always included a de-identified subject ID, COVID-19 status, age in years and sex. Deeply sampled blood TCRbeta repertoires from subjects exposed to, actively infected with, or recovered from COVID-19 were included in the dataset. Results and caveats for the whole study, not just this receptor: The amount of clinical and demographic metadata varied by source and participant and was provided uncurated.

TCRbeta CDR3 regions were amplified from genomic DNA by means of the immunoSEQ Assay, a bias-controlled multiplex PCR. On the study's bioinformatics: The number of nucleated cells in each sample was estimated from the amplification of reference gene primers within the assay. Sequence reads were collapsed and filtered to measure the absolute abundance of every unique TCRbeta CDR3 rearrangement. Productive Simpson clonality was computed per sample as the square root of Simpson's diversity index over productive rearrangements. TCRdb stores this immuneACCESS table with in-frame sequences only. Part of the clones is absent; in the studies checked, under half of the shortfall reflects unresolved V genes, and no reason is known for the rest. The V and J calls and clone size are taken from that table; D and trimming were inferred from the DNA. This sample comprises about 240,000 clones, approximately 86% of them detected only once. The ten largest clonotypes hold 6% to 9% of the sample.

Samples from volunteer blood donors who had recovered from COVID-19 were contributed by a second Seattle source. The collaborating institutions used their own protocols to collect whole blood in K2EDTA tubes. For TCRbeta analysis, collaborators shipped samples in one of three forms: frozen whole blood, isolated PBMCs, or DNA extracted from either of those sample types. This clone has a handful of counts. It lacks a known antigen. Base qualities were left out, and no much larger clone turns up one base away. CDR1 and CDR2 are drawn from the germline V gene (reference sequence): SEHNR, FQNEAQ. The germline ends are 16 bases apart after V is trimmed by 5 bases and J by 6 bases. Including the terminal cysteine and phenylalanine, the CDR3 comprises 15 residues. Of the read, only the CDR3 DNA is kept; its 45 bases are in frame from base 1.

Material: peripheral blood. The TCR sequence derives from a man aged 55 to 70 who had recovered from COVID-19. The chain is encoded by TRBV7-9 joined to TRBJ1-4; a weak D assignment points to TRBD1 (5 bases agree). The bases are TGTGCCAGCAGCCAAAGGACACCGACTGATGAAAAACTGTTTTTT. Its coded protein is CASSQRTPTDEKLFF.